The rows below give T cell receptor beta chains drawn from one sample of a study of CD4+ T cells in melanoma. Only in-frame clones appear in the TCRdb table, and some are missing; sequencing was by immunoSEQ multiplex PCR. The data hold 110,000 to 150,000 clones, with about nine tenths observed a single time. Receptor source: a human donor with melanoma. Each CDR3 is given with its conserved first and last residue. D genes are given only for firm matches. The size field is filled for only some rows; it gives once, few, many or a size class.

NA,NA,TRBV11-2,TRBJ2-7,14,CASSLRGRAYEQYF,TGTGCCAGCAGCTTAAGAGGAAGAGCCTACGAGCAGTACTTC
NA,NA,TRBV28,TRBJ1-5,18,CASTQLPNRVYSNQPQHF,TGTGCCAGCACCCAACTCCCTAACAGGGTGTATAGCAATCAGCCCCAGCATTTT
NA,NA,TRBV19,TRBJ2-7,16,CASSDSQGGNSYEQYF,TGTGCCAGTAGTGATTCGCAGGGGGGGAATTCCTACGAGCAGTACTTC
NA,NA,TRBV5-1,TRBJ2-1,14,CASSLSSTNNEQFF,TGCGCCAGCAGCCTTTCTAGTACGAACAATGAGCAGTTCTTC
NA,NA,TRBV10-1,TRBJ1-1,9,CASAEVAFF,TGCGCCAGCGCCGAGGTCGCTTTCTTT
NA,TRBD1,TRBV19,TRBJ1-5,15,CASSPGTGRNQPQHF,TGTGCCAGTAGTCCCGGGACAGGACGCAATCAGCCCCAGCATTTT
NA,TRBD1,TRBV30,TRBJ1-1,14,CAWGRQGMNTEAFF,TGTGCCTGGGGCCGACAGGGAATGAACACTGAAGCTTTCTTT
once,NA,TRBV29-1,TRBJ2-3,15,CSVVLLGRITDTQYF,TGCAGCGTTGTCCTGTTAGGGCGGATCACAGATACGCAGTATTTT
NA,TRBD1,TRBV15,TRBJ1-1,16,CATSRDRGRLGTEAFF,TGTGCCACCAGCAGAGACAGGGGGCGGTTGGGCACTGAAGCTTTCTTT
NA,NA,TRBV6-1,TRBJ2-1,17,CASSVLTGSSRGQLQFF,TGTGCCAGCAGTGTCTTAACAGGATCCTCTAGGGGCCAATTACAGTTCTTC
NA,NA,TRBV5-8,TRBJ2-1,15,CASYRNGGPLGEQFF,TGTGCCAGCTACCGGAACGGGGGACCCCTGGGTGAGCAGTTCTTC
NA,TRBD2,TRBV5-1,TRBJ2-5,16,CASSLPGTSGGETQYF,TGCGCCAGCAGCTTGCCCGGGACTAGCGGTGGAGAGACCCAGTACTTC
NA,TRBD2,TRBV5-4,TRBJ2-2,18,CASSSKLAGGPGTGELFF,TGTGCCAGCAGCTCCAAACTAGCGGGGGGGCCGGGCACCGGGGAGCTGTTTTTT
NA,NA,TRBV5-1,TRBJ2-2,15,CASSRGNSGTGELFF,TGCGCCAGCAGCCGGGGAAACTCGGGCACCGGGGAGCTGTTTTTT
NA,NA,TRBV5-1,TRBJ1-1,16,CASSLGGGGLGTEAFF,TGCGCCAGCAGCTTGGGTGGGGGGGGCTTAGGCACTGAAGCTTTCTTT
NA,TRBD1,TRBV18,TRBJ2-7,17,CASSSDRGYPRAYEQYF,TGTGCCAGCTCATCTGACAGGGGCTATCCGCGCGCCTACGAGCAGTACTTC
NA,TRBD1,TRBV6-5,TRBJ1-2,13,CASSRTGGGGYTF,TGTGCCAGCAGTCGTACAGGGGGTGGAGGCTACACCTTC
NA,NA,TRBV25-1,TRBJ2-3,13,CASSVGGADTQYF,TGTGCCAGCAGTGTCGGTGGGGCAGATACGCAGTATTTT
NA,TRBD2,TRBV18,TRBJ2-7,14,CASSPSRGGYEQYF,TGTGCCAGCTCACCGAGTCGGGGGGGTTACGAGCAGTACTTC
NA,NA,TRBV10-2,TRBJ1-1,13,CASQGILNTEAFF,TGCGCCTCTCAGGGAATTCTGAACACTGAAGCTTTCTTT
few,TRBD1,TRBV5-4,TRBJ2-6,18,CASSFGGRGISGANVLTF,TGTGCCAGCAGCTTCGGAGGCAGGGGGATCTCTGGGGCCAACGTCCTGACTTTC
few,NA,TRBV6-1,TRBJ2-1,14,CASSQGGSYNEQFF,TGTGCCAGCAGTCAAGGGGGCTCCTACAATGAGCAGTTCTTC
NA,NA,TRBV30,TRBJ1-3,11,CAWATGRDIYF,TGTGCCTGGGCAACAGGGCGTGACATATATTTT
NA,TRBD1,TRBV5-1,TRBJ1-6,15,CASSLRQGDNSPLHF,TGCGCCAGCAGCTTACGACAGGGGGATAATTCACCCCTCCACTTT
NA,NA,TRBV7-9,TRBJ2-4,13,CASSLDRPKVWYF,TGTGCCAGCAGCCTCGACCGGCCCAAGGTTTGGTACTTC
NA,NA,TRBV7-8,TRBJ1-1,14,CASSLSHPNTEAFF,TGTGCCAGCAGCTTAAGTCATCCGAACACTGAAGCTTTCTTT
NA,NA,TRBV4-1,TRBJ2-3,15,CASSQLGLRGEQEYF,TGCGCCAGCAGCCAGTTGGGGCTGCGGGGCGAGCAAGAGTATTTT
NA,NA,TRBV27,TRBJ1-1,14,CASSPGYRATEAFF,TGTGCCAGCAGCCCAGGGTATCGGGCTACTGAAGCTTTCTTT
NA,TRBD1,TRBV2,TRBJ2-5,15,CASSGLDRGQETQYF,TGTGCCAGCAGTGGATTGGACAGGGGTCAAGAGACCCAGTACTTC
NA,NA,TRBV5-1,TRBJ1-6,15,CASSFGGTDNSPLHF,TGCGCCAGCAGCTTTGGCGGGACCGATAATTCACCCCTCCACTTT
NA,NA,TRBV11-3,TRBJ2-7,14,CASSEQGNSYEQYF,TGTGCCAGCTCGGAACAAGGGAACTCCTACGAGCAGTACTTC
NA,TRBD1,TRBV19,TRBJ1-2,15,CASSMRTGGDYGYTF,TGTGCCAGTAGTATGAGGACAGGCGGCGACTATGGCTACACCTTC
few,NA,TRBV5-8,TRBJ1-2,14,CASSPQVRAYGYTF,TGTGCCAGCAGCCCCCAAGTCCGAGCGTATGGCTACACCTTC
NA,TRBD1,TRBV18,TRBJ1-1,14,CASSPDRGNTEAFF,TGTGCCAGCTCACCTGACAGGGGAAACACTGAAGCTTTCTTT
NA,TRBD1,TRBV6-1,TRBJ1-2,12,CASEQGNYGYTF,TGTGCCAGCGAACAGGGGAACTATGGCTACACCTTC
NA,NA,TRBV4-1,TRBJ2-7,14,CASSRAGRSYEQYF,TGCGCCAGCAGCCGGGCTGGTCGGTCCTACGAGCAGTACTTC
NA,NA,TRBV5-1,TRBJ2-1,17,CASSLVISGSSYNEQFF,TGCGCCAGCAGCTTGGTGATAAGTGGCAGCTCCTACAATGAGCAGTTCTTC
few,NA,TRBV6-6,TRBJ1-5,15,CASIGKQGRSQPQHF,TGTGCCAGCATCGGAAAGCAGGGTAGGAGTCAGCCCCAGCATTTT
NA,TRBD1,TRBV9,TRBJ1-1,15,CASSAAHRGYTEAFF,TGTGCCAGCAGCGCAGCCCACAGGGGGTACACTGAAGCTTTCTTT
NA,TRBD1,TRBV6-1,TRBJ2-2,14,CARDRGRFTGELFF,TGTGCCAGGGACAGGGGGCGATTTACCGGGGAGCTGTTTTTT
NA,NA,TRBV5-1,TRBJ2-1,15,CASSSPRSSANEQFF,TGCGCCAGCAGCTCCCCCCGGAGTTCTGCCAATGAGCAGTTCTTC
NA,TRBD1,TRBV4-2,TRBJ1-1,15,CASSQHGTANTEAFF,TGTGCCAGCAGCCAACATGGGACAGCGAACACTGAAGCTTTCTTT
once,NA,TRBV19,TRBJ2-4,12,CASSIDLNIQYF,TGTGCCAGTAGTATAGATTTAAACATTCAGTACTTC
NA,NA,TRBV7-8,TRBJ2-7,12,CASSLWGYEQYF,TGTGCCAGCAGCTTATGGGGGTACGAGCAGTACTTC
NA,NA,TRBV2,TRBJ1-2,14,CASSVLGQRGGYTF,TGTGCCAGCAGTGTTTTAGGACAGAGGGGTGGCTACACCTTC
NA,NA,TRBV6-1,TRBJ1-5,14,CASRLRGAGQPQHF,TGTGCCAGCAGATTAAGGGGGGCTGGACAGCCCCAGCATTTT
NA,TRBD2,TRBV9,TRBJ2-5,15,CASSVTGGLQETQYF,TGTGCCAGCAGCGTTACGGGGGGGTTACAAGAGACCCAGTACTTC
NA,NA,TRBV18,TRBJ2-5,15,CASSPRTSGRETQYF,TGTGCCAGCTCACCGCGGACCTCGGGACGGGAGACCCAGTACTTC
NA,TRBD2,TRBV7-3,TRBJ2-3,17,CASSFSGTSGAADTQYF,TGTGCCAGCAGCTTCTCCGGGACTAGCGGGGCCGCAGATACGCAGTATTTT
NA,TRBD1,TRBV5-6,TRBJ1-6,14,CASSLNRGYSPLHF,TGTGCCAGCAGCTTGAACAGGGGGTATTCACCCCTCCACTTT